A single sample is the source of the 11 T cell receptor beta chains below, sequenced in a study of T cell responses to AZD1222 COVID-19 vaccine. Libraries were prepared by immunoSEQ multiplex PCR; TCRdb keeps only in-frame clonotypes and omits some of them. Of over 30,000 clones listed, just over 85% are singletons. This specimen consisted of peripheral blood, obtained 28 days after the second dose of the MenACWY control vaccine. These receptors all stem from an adult who received the MenACWY meningococcal vaccine as a control.

The V and J genes are TRBV9 and TRBJ2-5; TRBD2 aligns across 10 bases. The CDR3 totals 17 residues. Per the germline V gene, CDR1 is SGDLS and CDR2 is YYNGEE. Unmatched junction bases numbered 8, after V lost 0 bases and J lost 3 bases. The CDR3 bases are TGTGCCAGCAGCGTAGCCCCTAGCGGGAGATTCGAAGAGACCCAGTACTTC. Its translation is CASSVAPSGRFEETQYF.

The chain links TRBV19 to TRBJ2-7; 7 nucleotides line up with TRBD2. There are 13 residues in the CDR3. The V segment lost 4 bases and the J segment 3 bases; nucleotides outside the gene matches: 3. Germline-derived CDR1 and CDR2 are LNHDA and SQIVND (reference sequence). CDR3 loop: CASSRGGSYEQYF. CDR3 DNA: TGTGCCAGTAGTAGGGGCGGGAGCTACGAGCAGTACTTC.

V and J are TRBV7-9 and TRBJ2-2; 9 bases line up with TRBD2. Germline V gene sequence: CDR1 SEHNR, CDR2 FQNEAQ (reference sequence). Trimming at V came to 3 bases and at J to 5 bases, leaving 4 bases not matched to a gene. This CDR3 has 15 residues. In DNA form, the CDR3 reads TGTGCCAGCAGCTTGGGACTAGCATTTACCGGGGAGCTGTTTTTT. This encodes CASSLGLAFTGELFF.

V and J are TRBV6-5 and TRBJ1-2; D uncertain. V lost 6 bases and J lost 8, with 13 bases in between. The CDR3 spans 12 residues. Germline-derived CDR1 and CDR2 are MNHEY and SVGAGI. The CDR3 DNA is TGTGCCAGCAGGGGCGCCGGCTACGGCTACACCTTC. Amino acid sequence: CASRGAGYGYTF.

This clone has more than one count but fewer than ten. V usage is TRBV24-1 and J usage is TRBJ2-3; D call uncertain. The CDR3 has 13 amino acids. In germline, CDR1 is KGHDR, CDR2 SFDVKD. V was pared by 2 bases and J by 0 bases, with 2 bases between. The CDR3 protein is CATSDYSTDTQYF. The CDR3 DNA follows: TGTGCCACCAGTGATTATAGCACAGATACGCAGTATTTT.

This clone has a single count. The junction does not match germline at one end; this may be a read error. This chain connects TRBV11-2 to TRBJ2-5; the D gene is possibly TRBD2 (5 bases). Germline assignment: CDR1 SGHAT and CDR2 FQNNGV. The CDR3 has 11 amino acids. In DNA form, the CDR3 reads TGTGCCCGCAGCGGTCGGGGTGGCCAGTACTTC. This codes for CARSGRGGQYF.

This rearrangement joins TRBV11-2 to TRBJ1-6; a possible D gene is TRBD1 (5 bases). CDR1 is SGHAT and CDR2 is FQNNGV in the germline V gene. This CDR3 contains 16 residues. Trimming left V 5 bases short and J 16 bases short, with 27 bases between. CDR3 nucleotides: TGTGCCAGCAGCCCTTTGAAAGGGGCAGGGATCGGACAACTCCACTTT. Its translation is CASSPLKGAGIGQLHF.

CDR3 bases: TGTGCCAGCGAGACGTCGTCAATTAACTATGGCTACACCTTC. Amino acids: CASETSSINYGYTF. V usage is TRBV6-5 and J usage is TRBJ1-2, with D hard to call. V was trimmed by 8 bases and J by 1 base, leaving 14 bases between them. Germline-derived CDR1 and CDR2 are MNHEY and SVGAGI. The CDR3 totals 14 residues.

About this clone itself: Other DNA sequences in the same sample also yield this CDR3. The chain combines TRBV21-1 with TRBJ2-3; the table's D gene call, TRBD2, was not cross checked with the DNA. TRBV21-1 is labeled a pseudogene. The CDR3 has 14 amino acids. The CDR3 DNA reads as TGTGCCAGCAGCAGACTAGCGGTTAGAGATACGCAGTATTTT. Protein: CASSRLAVRDTQYF.

In its sample, this clone was seen once. V usage is TRBV25-1 and J usage is TRBJ2-5; D is unresolved. The CDR3 covers 14 residues. The V and J ends lost 4 bases and 0 bases respectively, with 9 bases between them. From germline, CDR1 is MGHDK and CDR2 SYGVNS. In DNA, the CDR3 is TGTGCCAGCAGTGGAGCCCTGTACCAAGAGACCCAGTACTTC. Protein product: CASSGALYQETQYF.

This clone was counted a single time. V gene TRBV28 combines with J gene TRBJ2-7; 8 nucleotides agree with TRBD1. CDR3 length equals 16 residues. V lost 2 bases to trimming and J lost 4 bases; unmatched junction nucleotides: 10. From germline, CDR1 is MDHEN and CDR2 SYDVKM. Written as DNA, the CDR3 is TGTGCCAGCAGTTTAGTAAGGACAGGGTGGAAATACGAGCAGTACTTC. Translation gives CASSLVRTGWKYEQYF.